This T cell receptor (beta chain) was identified during a study of immune evolution from preneoplasia to lung adenocarcinoma. Sequencing used immunoSEQ multiplex PCR; TCRdb keeps in-frame clones, though not all of them. Seen here are some 41,000 clones, roughly 80% observed once, and the top ten hold about 4.3%. CDR1 SGHVS and CDR2 FNYEAQ come from the germline V gene. J was trimmed by 6 bases and V by 5 bases; bases with no gene match: 8. The CDR3 totals 14 residues. The chain links TRBV7-6 to TRBJ1-1; 8 nucleotides agree with TRBD1. The sequencing input was FFPE invasive lung adenocarcinoma tissue. This receptor was identified in a person aged 55 to 75 with lung adenocarcinoma. The CDR3 bases are TGTGCCAGCAGCGTACAGGGGGGGGTCGCTGAAGCTTTCTTT. The encoded protein is CASSVQGGVAEAFF.